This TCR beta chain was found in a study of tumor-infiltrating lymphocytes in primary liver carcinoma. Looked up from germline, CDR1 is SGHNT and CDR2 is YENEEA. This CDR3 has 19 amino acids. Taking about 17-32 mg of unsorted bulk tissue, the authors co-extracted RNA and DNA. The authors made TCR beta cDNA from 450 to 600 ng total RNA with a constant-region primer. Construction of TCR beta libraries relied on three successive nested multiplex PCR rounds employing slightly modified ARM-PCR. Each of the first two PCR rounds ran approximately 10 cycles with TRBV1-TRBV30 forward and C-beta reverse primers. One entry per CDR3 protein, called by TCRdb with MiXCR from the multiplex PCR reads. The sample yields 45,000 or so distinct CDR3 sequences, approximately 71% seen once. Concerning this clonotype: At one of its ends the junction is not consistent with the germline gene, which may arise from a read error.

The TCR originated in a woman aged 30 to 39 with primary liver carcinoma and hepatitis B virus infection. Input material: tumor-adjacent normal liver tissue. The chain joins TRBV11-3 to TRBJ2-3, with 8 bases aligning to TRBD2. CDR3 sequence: CARSLGLGAGAGGIDTQYF. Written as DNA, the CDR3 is TGTGCCAGGAGCTTAGGTCTTGGAGCGGGAGCAGGAGGCATAGATACGCAGTATTTT.